This TCR beta chain came from a study of cytomegalovirus exposure and HLA in healthy donors. This clone came up once. Antigen specificity is unknown. This CDR3 is 14 amino acids long. CDR1 is KGHSH, CDR2 LQKENI, per germline. V trimming: 4 bases; J trimming: 5 bases; junction bases outside the gene matches: 4. It was with 60 Vbeta and 13 Jbeta primers that the PCR ran. As handled by the study authors: About 12 million of some 80 million unique TCR beta chains were shared, per a later count. This table comes from immunoSEQ multiplex PCR, and its TCRdb copy is limited to in-frame clones, with some not included. For V, J and clone size, that table is used; D and trimming come from the DNA. Found here are 90,000 to 150,000 clones, more than 80% of them singletons; the top ten hold about 1.8%. Overall study results and limits: Accurate prediction of most subjects' HLA-A and HLA-B alleles from TCR beta sequences was reported. By HLA locus, TCR association rates varied in a later analysis, with DRB1 showing the most and HLA-C the fewest. V segments that were indistinguishable, TRBV6-2 and TRBV6-3 among them, were omitted from analysis.

The rearrangement links TRBV18 to TRBJ1-5; 8 nucleotides line up with TRBD1. The sequencing sample was made of PBMCs. This receptor was taken from a middle-aged man in good health and CMV-seronegative. DNA of the CDR3: TGTGCCAGCTCACGAGACAGGGGATATCAGCCCCAGCATTTT. It translates to CASSRDRGYQPQHF.